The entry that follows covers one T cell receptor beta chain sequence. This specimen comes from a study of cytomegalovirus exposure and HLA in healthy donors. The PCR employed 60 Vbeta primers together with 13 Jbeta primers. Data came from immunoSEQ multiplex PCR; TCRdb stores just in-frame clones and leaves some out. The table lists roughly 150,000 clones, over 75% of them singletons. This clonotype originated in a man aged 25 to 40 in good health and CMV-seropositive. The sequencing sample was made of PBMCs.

The CDR3: CASSPFGAGGLYF. CDR3 sequence (DNA): TGTGCCAGCTCTCCGTTTGGGGCGGGAGGACTGTATTTT. The rearrangement joins TRBV18 to TRBJ2-3, with 8 bases lining up with TRBD2. The CDR3 contains 13 residues. The junction had 13 bases not matched to a gene; V was cut back by 6 bases and J by 14 bases. Germline-derived CDR1 and CDR2 are KGHSH and LQKENI.